The 16 T cell receptor beta chains below were found in one sample sequenced in a study of T cell repertoires in cytomegalovirus infection. MiXCR was run by TCRdb on the reads, yielding one entry per CDR3 protein. The table shows 75,000 to 100,000 distinct CDR3 sequences, with about 29% occurring only once. Antigen specificity for these receptors is unknown. The sequencing used CD8+ T cells from cultured PBMCs, collected from culture after CMV antigen stimulation. These TCRs come from a human donor in good health (CMV status not recorded). Some clones in this sample may be carry-over from other donors' samples.

This chain uses TRBV9 with TRBJ2-2, with 10 positions matching TRBD1. The V gene's germline CDR1 is SGDLS and CDR2 YYNGEE. The CDR3 sequence is 16 residues long. V shed 2 bases and J 1 base; nucleotides not matched to a gene: 2. The CDR3 loop reads CASSVDRGLNTGELFF. The CDR3 DNA follows: TGTGCCAGCAGCGTCGACAGGGGGCTGAACACCGGGGAGCTGTTTTTT. Drawing the rest from reference TRBV9 and TRBJ2-2, the complete variable domain is DSGVTQTPKHLITATGQRVTLRCSPRSGDLSVYWYQQSLDQGLQFLIQYYNGEERAKGNILERFSAQQFPDLHSELNLSSLELGDSALYFCASSVDRGLNTGELFFGEGSRLTVL.

The sample holds a few counts of this clonotype. The chain joins TRBV19 to TRBJ2-3, with D possibly matching TRBD1 (6 bases). Germline CDR1 LNHDA, CDR2 SQIVND (reference sequence). Trimming took 3 bases from V and 0 from J, leaving 10 bases between them. The CDR3 runs 15 residues. CDR3 sequence reads: CASSMDRSSTDTQYF. The CDR3 DNA reads as TGTGCCAGTAGTATGGACAGATCCAGCACAGATACGCAGTATTTT.

This clonotype was observed many times. The gene calls are TRBV7-8 and TRBJ1-6, with a possible D match to TRBD1 (5 bases). The CDR3 has 16 amino acids. The germline V gene has CDR1 SGHVS and CDR2 FQNEAQ. Between the trimmed V and J ends, which lost 1 base and 13 bases, there was a span of 20 bases. CDR3 in amino acids: CASSLGGAGLLSPLHF. The DNA of the CDR3 is TGTGCCAGCAGCTTAGGGGGCGCGGGACTGCTATCCCCCCTCCACTTT.

The chain employs TRBV5-6 and TRBJ2-4; 11 bases match TRBD2. Germline CDR1 is SGHDT and CDR2 is YYEEEE. The CDR3 is made up of 15 amino acids. The V segment lost 3 bases and the J segment 5 bases; nucleotides outside the gene matches: 4. This CDR3 reads CASSYYSGGENIQYF. The CDR3 DNA reads TGTGCCAGCAGCTACTATAGCGGGGGGGAAAACATTCAGTACTTC.

The chain recombines TRBV27 with TRBJ2-4; D assignment may be TRBD1 or TRBD2 (5 bases each). V was pared by 0 bases and J by 10 bases, with 13 bases between. CDR3 length equals 14 residues. Germline CDR1 is MNHEY and CDR2 is SMNVEV (reference sequence). CDR3: CASSLSRDGIIQYF. The CDR3 nucleotides read TGTGCCAGCAGTTTATCCCGGGACGGGATTATTCAGTACTTC.

V and J are TRBV12-3 or TRBV12-4 and TRBJ1-1; D unresolved. This CDR3 region has 12 residues. The V end lost 6 bases, the J end lost 8 bases, and 13 bases lay between the germline ends. CDR3 in DNA: TGTGCCAGCAGCCGGACGAGAGGAGAAGCTTTCTTT. It specifies CASSRTRGEAFF.

This clonotype was seen ten or more times. This chain joins TRBV7-8 and TRBJ2-1; no clear D gene. Trimming shortened V by 1 base and J by 6 bases, and 22 bases separated the two germline ends. The CDR3 has 18 residues. Germline V gives CDR1 SGHVS, CDR2 FQNEAQ. This chain's CDR3 is CASSLEIETWSSSNEQFF. DNA for the CDR3: TGTGCCAGCAGCTTAGAGATAGAGACGTGGAGTAGTTCCAATGAGCAGTTCTTC.

This rearrangement joins TRBV4-1 to TRBJ2-5, with D perhaps matching TRBD2 (5 bases). This CDR3 region has 15 residues. Trimming removed 5 bases from V and 2 bases from J, with 15 bases in between. CDR1 MGHRA and CDR2 YSYEKL come from the germline V gene. CDR3: CASSSTSSGQETQYF. CDR3 nucleotide sequence: TGCGCCAGCAGCTCAACATCCAGCGGACAAGAGACCCAGTACTTC.

The rearrangement links TRBV4-1 to TRBJ2-7; D may be TRBD1 or TRBD2 (5 bases each). Germline assignment: CDR1 MGHRA and CDR2 YSYEKL. V lost 3 bases and J lost 0, with 15 bases in between. The CDR3 totals 16 residues. The CDR3 protein is CASSQTTGTVSYEQYF. The CDR3 coding sequence is TGCGCCAGCAGCCAGACGACCGGGACGGTCTCCTACGAGCAGTACTTC.

The table lists this clonotype with a few counts. The chain joins TRBV6-2 or TRBV6-3 to TRBJ1-5; the D is unclear. CDR1 is MNHEY and CDR2 is SVGEGT in the germline V gene. This CDR3 spans 16 amino acids. V lost 0 bases and J 0 bases, leaving 9 bases between the germline ends. CDR3 sequence reads: CASSYSPWDSNQPQHF. DNA for the CDR3: TGTGCCAGCAGTTACTCGCCATGGGATAGCAATCAGCCCCAGCATTTT.

This chain links TRBV18 with TRBJ2-7; 8 bases match TRBD2. The CDR3 extends over 15 amino acids. Germline assignment: CDR1 KGHSH and CDR2 LQKENI. With V trimmed by 0 bases and J by 5 bases, 6 bases remained unmatched. CDR3 sequence: CASSPPGLAGHEQYF. For the CDR3, the DNA is TGTGCCAGCTCACCACCCGGACTAGCCGGCCACGAGCAGTACTTC.

Points on this clonotype: A junction end diverges from the germline sequence, so it may reflect a read error. The rearrangement uses TRBV27 and TRBJ1-1, with D perhaps matching TRBD1 (6 bases). Germline V CDR1 and CDR2: MNHEY, SMNVEV (reference sequence). CDR3 size: 12 residues. Here the CDR3 reads CACRGVDTEAFF. The CDR3 DNA follows: TGTGCCTGCAGGGGCGTGGACACTGAAGCTTTCTTT.

This chain joins TRBV10-2 and TRBJ2-2; the D is unclear. The CDR3 is 11 amino acids. Germline CDR1 and CDR2: WSHSY and SAAADI. The V end lost 8 bases, the J end lost 1 base, and 2 bases lay between the germline ends. Here the CDR3 reads CASGNTGELFF. In nucleotides, the CDR3 is TGCGCCAGCGGGAACACCGGGGAGCTGTTTTTT.

This chain joins TRBV7-8 and TRBJ1-5; maybe TRBD1 (5 bases). The germline V gene has CDR1 SGHVS and CDR2 FQNEAQ. The CDR3 is made up of 15 amino acids. Trimming stripped 5 bases from V and 10 bases from J, with 21 bases between. CDR3 nucleotides: TGTGCCAGCAGCCCCGTCCCGGGACCGTCCCGACCCCAGCATTTT. Protein product: CASSPVPGPSRPQHF.

This clonotype has ten or more counts. This rearrangement joins TRBV7-2 to TRBJ1-1; the D is unclear. The V end lost 1 base, the J end lost 6 bases, and 3 bases lay between the germline ends. This CDR3 region has 11 residues. From germline, CDR1 is SGHTA and CDR2 FQGNSA. CDR3 loop: CASSLGSEAFF. Written as DNA, the CDR3 is TGTGCCAGCAGCTTAGGATCTGAAGCTTTCTTT. Drawing the rest from reference TRBV7-2 and TRBJ1-1, the complete variable domain is GAGVSQSPSNKVTEKGKDVELRCDPISGHTALYWYRQSLGQGLEFLIYFQGNSAPDKSGLPSDRFSAERTGGSVSTLTIQRTQQEDSAVYLCASSLGSEAFFGQGTRLTVV.

V usage is TRBV19 and J usage is TRBJ2-5; the match to TRBD2 covers 9 bases. The CDR3 length is 13 residues. V dropped 4 bases and J dropped 5; count of bases not matched to a gene: 2. Germline V CDR1 and CDR2: LNHDA, SQIVND (reference sequence). The CDR3 DNA is TGTGCCAGTAGTACAACTAGCGGGGAGACCCAGTACTTC. Encoded protein: CASSTTSGETQYF.